The clone carrying this TCR beta chain appeared many times. What it binds is unknown. CDR3 size: 15 residues. V was clipped by 7 bases and J by 2 bases; unmatched bases: 7. The germline gives CDR1 SGHTA, CDR2 FQGNSA. This sample is part of a study of T cells in Graves' hyperthyroidism and ophthalmopathy. Overall study context: Peripheral blood was obtained at initial diagnosis, preceding any treatment.

The CDR3 regions of TCR beta were amplified from RNA transcripts. Researchers ran a first-round RT-PCR on the TCR CDR3 using the HTBI primer set. TCRdb ran MiXCR on the multiplex PCR reads and lists one entry per CDR3 protein. The sample contains more than 450,000 distinct CDR3 sequences, 15% to 20% of which appear only once. From under 12 ml of fresh peripheral blood, PBMCs were isolated. General observations from the study: Ophthalmopathy was predicted by the model a median of about 6.5 months ahead of onset. From stable hyperthyroidism, ophthalmopathy was set apart by a 13 V-J model.

V is TRBV7-2 and J is TRBJ2-3, with 9 bases that match TRBD1. This TCR derives from a man aged 35-49 years with Graves' ophthalmopathy. Sequenced material: blood. This CDR3 reads CASTPGQGHTDTQYF. In nucleotides, the CDR3 is TGTGCCAGCACCCCGGGACAGGGACACACAGATACGCAGTATTTT.